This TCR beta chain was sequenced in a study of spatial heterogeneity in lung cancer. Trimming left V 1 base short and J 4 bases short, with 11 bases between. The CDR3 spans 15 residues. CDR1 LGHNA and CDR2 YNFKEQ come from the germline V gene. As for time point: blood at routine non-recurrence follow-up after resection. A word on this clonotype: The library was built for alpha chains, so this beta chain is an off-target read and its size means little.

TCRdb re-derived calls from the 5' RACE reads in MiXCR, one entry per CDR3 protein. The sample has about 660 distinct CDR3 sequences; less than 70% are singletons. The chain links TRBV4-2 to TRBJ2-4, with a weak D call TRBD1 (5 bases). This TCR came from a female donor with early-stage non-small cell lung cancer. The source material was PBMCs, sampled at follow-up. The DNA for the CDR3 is TGTGCCAGCAGCCAAGTCGCGACAGTGAAAAACATTCAGTACTTC. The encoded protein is CASSQVATVKNIQYF.